This is a list of T cell receptor beta chains from one sample in a study of CD8+ T cells in alopecia areata. Produced via immunoSEQ multiplex PCR; TCRdb's table is partial and in-frame only. The sample contains hundreds of thousands of clones, 35% to 40% of which appear only once. The sequenced sample was CD4+ T cells sorted from blood, obtained at approximately week 30, from a patient treated with tofacitinib. All receptors come from a human donor with alopecia areata. Both conserved end residues are part of each CDR3.

V gene	J gene	CDR3 protein
TRBV5-1	-	CASSLGTSGRARRYEQYF
TRBV29-1	TRBJ2-7	CSVGTAGVFNEQYF
TRBV7-9	TRBJ2-1	CASTGGTGVVNEQFF
TRBV30	TRBJ1-1	CAWSTISLNTEAFF
TRBV4-1	TRBJ2-3	CASSLKLDTDTQYF
TRBV7-2	TRBJ1-5	CASSSGTGVQPQHF
TRBV6-1	TRBJ1-2	CASNGRRNYGYTF
TRBV30	TRBJ2-5	CAWSRSAQETQYF
TRBV5-1	TRBJ2-3	CASSRWTSGSTDTQYF
TRBV7-9	TRBJ2-1	CASSLDPTGATDNEQFF
TRBV18	TRBJ2-2	CASSPPRGTGELFF
TRBV5-1	TRBJ2-2	CASSSGRAGELFF
TRBV7-9	TRBJ2-7	CASSLVNTLEGLYEQYF
TRBV30	TRBJ1-5	CAWSGGRDQPQHF
TRBV7-3	TRBJ1-1	CASSLKGGNTEAFF
TRBV6-6	TRBJ1-2	CASSPSYAEGYGYTF
TRBV29-1	TRBJ2-5	CSVGGLETQYF
TRBV7-6	TRBJ2-1	CASRNSGRTNYNEQFF
TRBV7-9	TRBJ1-2	CASSTAGIGRPRGYTF
TRBV7-9	TRBJ1-4	CASSQGPTNEKLFF
TRBV7-3	TRBJ2-2	CASSENRDAGELFF
TRBV19	TRBJ1-2	CASSAQGAAGYTF
TRBV7-6	TRBJ1-1	CASSYRPGNTEAFF
TRBV7-9	TRBJ1-5	CASSLDNQPQHF
TRBV7-2	TRBJ1-5	CASSLETGGNQPQHF
TRBV2	TRBJ1-2	CASRDTGSIAGYTF
TRBV4-1	TRBJ1-5	CASSPRVGRLSNQPQHF
TRBV11-2	-	CASSRDRDIAYEQYF
TRBV18	TRBJ2-1	CASSPGQGYNEQFF
TRBV29-1	TRBJ2-1	CSVRTGGYEQFF
TRBV5-1	TRBJ2-3	CASSPDRGGTDTQYF
TRBV4-1	TRBJ2-1	CASSPAGLGEQFF
TRBV5-1	TRBJ2-3	CASSWPSGVPDTQYF
TRBV5-1	TRBJ2-1	CASSSTRCNEQFF
TRBV6-1	TRBJ2-7	CATNVQGTPYEQYF
TRBV2	TRBJ2-7	CASKYREPNSYEQYF
TRBV27	TRBJ1-1	CASSFSNTNTEAFF
TRBV2	TRBJ1-1	CASSEARSTWGMNTEAFF
TRBV7-3	TRBJ2-3	CASSFTGGTDTQYF
TRBV10-3	TRBJ1-1	CAISEAGIEAFF
TRBV7-9	TRBJ1-1	CASSLTLGPGTEAFF
TRBV2	TRBJ2-7	CANTKTTGDYEQYF
TRBV11-3	TRBJ2-1	CASSSTAHNEQFF
TRBV5-1	TRBJ2-1	CASSATAGGPYNEQFF